Sequencing of this T cell receptor (beta chain) was carried out in a study of post-analysis software for immune sequencing data (dated by TCRdb to between 2014 and 2016). About the study as a whole: The recorded disease courses included relapsing-remitting, secondary progressive and progressive-relapsing multiple sclerosis, and some patients had no subtype annotation. Patient repertoires were compared against roughly 12 previously published healthy control repertoires from donors aged roughly 6 to 26 years. A subset of samples was prepared in parallel using single-end sample barcoding, then pooled and co-amplified after Illumina adapter ligation.

General study outcomes and caveats: Direct clustering with F measure showed strong co-clustering of samples prepared in the same batch, prompting a batch-effect correction. Compared with controls, multiple sclerosis patients had significantly lower normalized Chao1 diversity, a finding suggesting substantial peripheral T-cell clonal expansion. Patients showed significantly higher frequencies than controls for a few TRBV segments, among them TRBV5-6, TRBV5-1 and TRBV20-1. The multiple sclerosis patient group was slightly younger than the control group.

Including the terminal cysteine and phenylalanine, the CDR3 comprises 16 residues. This entry keeps only the CDR3 DNA: 48 bases, framed from base 1. V is trimmed back by 4 bases and J by 5 bases, and the junction contains 9 bases that no gene match accounts for. To demonstrate the VDJtools post-analysis software, TCR beta repertoires were profiled from the peripheral blood of about 14 young patients with multiple sclerosis. The patients with multiple sclerosis were children and adolescents between about 6 and 16 years of age. As for this clonotype: Its antigen has not been determined. The record has no base qualities; no much larger clone is one base away.

Library prep was done by PCR. TCRdb names Illumina HiSeq 2500 as the instrument used. To reduce PCR and sequencing biases, unique molecular identifiers were incorporated into the TCR beta cDNA libraries. Roughly 500,000 cDNA molecules were obtained for every 1 to 10 million input T cells, so each molecule roughly corresponded to one T cell. The same protocol used for the earlier healthy control dataset was applied to prepare and sequence the patient libraries. Within a given batch, samples were prepared together, multiplexed and sequenced on the same HiSeq lane. The authors' analysis ran thus. Raw barcoded reads were processed with MIGEC, and single-read molecular identifier groups were discarded before consensus assembly and CDR3 extraction. VDJtools was used for post-analysis of the clonotype tables, with diversity normalized by down-sampling every dataset to the smallest sample size. In repertoire overlap clustering, CDR3 amino acid sequences, but not nucleotide sequences, were matched to correct batch-related cross-sample contamination. TCRdb cleaned the public reads at Q25 with fastp, built clones with MiXCR and kept in-frame beta chains. When rows share a CDR3 protein, they turn into one entry using the most common DNA and genes. TCRdb assigned the V and J calls; the authors' analysis was not used. Present in this sample are hundreds of thousands of distinct CDR3 sequences, 55% to 60% of which were seen just once. The ten largest clones represent approximately 10% of the sample.

This TCR derives from a girl aged 2 to 9 with multiple sclerosis. The rearranged chain carries TRBV12-3 or TRBV12-4 and TRBJ2-1; 9 central bases correspond to TRBD2. Sequenced sample: blood. CDR3 protein: CASSSTSGGAHNEQFF. The nucleotides are TGTGCCAGCAGTTCGACTAGCGGTGGGGCGCACAATGAGCAGTTCTTC.